A single sample is the source of the 13 T cell receptor beta chains below, sequenced in a study of T-cell reconstitution after alpha-beta-depleted transplantation in children. Unique molecular identifiers tagged the TCRbeta library. MiXCR, applied by TCRdb to the PCR reads, yields one record per CDR3 protein. This table has hundreds of thousands of distinct CDR3 sequences, about 10% appearing once. The sequencing here drew on PBMCs from the stem cell graft donor, taken from the stem cell graft. The receptors come from a human donor who donated a stem cell graft to a child with SCID.

The gene calls are TRBV9 and TRBJ2-3; D may be TRBD1 (6 bases). Trimming shortened V by 0 bases and J by 0 bases, and 8 bases separated the two germline ends. The CDR3 has 15 residues. Germline V gene lookup returns CDR1 SGDLS and CDR2 YYNGEE. CDR3 coding DNA: TGTGCCAGCAGCGTAGGAGGACAGAGCACAGATACGCAGTATTTT. Translating it yields CASSVGGQSTDTQYF.

This chain links TRBV7-8 with TRBJ2-1, with 13 nucleotides matching TRBD2. With 4 bases clipped from V and 2 bases from J, the junction kept 2 bases outside the gene matches. Germline V gene lookup returns CDR1 SGHVS and CDR2 FQNEAQ. The CDR3 totals 16 residues. The CDR3 nucleotides are TGTGCCAGCAGCTCCGGGACTAGCGGGGCCTACAATGAGCAGTTCTTC. This encodes CASSSGTSGAYNEQFF. The full variable domain, its missing parts supplied by reference TRBV7-8 and TRBJ2-1, is GAGVSQSPRYKVAKRGQDVALRCDPISGHVSLFWYQQALGQGPEFLTYFQNEAQLDKSGLPSDRFFAERPEGSVSTLKIQRTQQEDSAVYLCASSSGTSGAYNEQFFGPGTRLTVL.

The chain is built from TRBV10-2 and TRBJ2-7, with D possibly matching TRBD1 (7 bases). The CDR3 length is 19 residues. Germline V gene lookup returns CDR1 WSHSY and CDR2 SAAADI. V gave up 2 bases and J gave up 2 bases, with 25 bases separating them. This chain's CDR3 is CASSEDRQGGGLRPYEQYF. Written as DNA, the CDR3 is TGCGCCAGCAGTGAGGACCGACAGGGAGGTGGTTTAAGGCCCTACGAGCAGTACTTC.

J is TRBJ2-1 and V is TRBV5-1; 9 bases fit TRBD1. Germline CDR1 SGHRS, CDR2 YFSETQ. The CDR3 loop spans 17 amino acids. V shed 4 bases, J shed 0 bases, and the junction held 8 bases outside the gene matches. The CDR3 bases are TGCGCCAGCAGCCGAGGACAGGGGCCCTACTCCTACAATGAGCAGTTCTTC. Translating gives CASSRGQGPYSYNEQFF. Variable domain in full (rest from reference TRBV5-1 and TRBJ2-1): KAGVTQTPRYLIKTRGQQVTLSCSPISGHRSVSWYQQTPGQGLQFLFEYFSETQRNKGNFPGRFSGRQFSNSRSEMNVSTLELGDSALYLCASSRGQGPYSYNEQFFGPGTRLTVL.

This chain's CDR3 is CSATAGSPIPHEVNEQFF. The CDR3 DNA sequence: TGCAGTGCGACAGCAGGGTCCCCCATACCCCACGAAGTCAATGAGCAGTTCTTC. The genes are TRBV20-1 and TRBJ2-1, with D maybe TRBD1 (5 bases). The CDR3 is made up of 18 amino acids. V lost 6 bases and J lost 6, with 30 bases in between. Germline V gene data show CDR1 as DFQATT and CDR2 as SNEGSKA (reference sequence).

CDR3 DNA: TGTGCCAGCAGCTTAGTTACGGGGGGAGAGACCCAGTACTTC. This codes for CASSLVTGGETQYF. V gene TRBV11-2 combines with J gene TRBJ2-5, with 7 bases matching TRBD2. Germline V CDR1 and CDR2: SGHAT, FQNNGV. J lost 4 bases, V lost 1 base, and 3 bases had no gene match. The CDR3 covers 14 residues. Supplemented by reference TRBV11-2 and TRBJ2-5, the full variable domain reads EAGVAQSPRYKIIEKRQSVAFWCNPISGHATLYWYQQILGQGPKLLIQFQNNGVVDDSQLPKDRFSAERLKGVDSTLKIQPAKLEDSAVYLCASSLVTGGETQYFGPGTRLLVL.

In its sample, this clonotype was seen many times. The V and J genes are TRBV3-2 and TRBJ2-5; TRBD1 is taken as the D call from the table, unchecked against the DNA. TRBV3-2 is annotated as a pseudogene. The CDR3 loop spans 16 amino acids. CDR3 in amino acids: CASSQGVTGGKETQYF. CDR3 coding DNA: TGTGCCAGCAGCCAAGGAGTGACAGGGGGAAAAGAGACCCAGTACTTC.

This clonotype was detected many times. This chain uses TRBV19 with TRBJ2-4; D tentatively reads TRBD1 or TRBD2 (5 bases each). V was cut by 3 bases and J by 3 bases, with 9 bases left in between. The CDR3 totals 14 residues. Germline V CDR1 and CDR2: LNHDA, SQIVND (reference sequence). The CDR3 nucleotides read TGTGCCAGTAGTATTTGGGGGTACAAAAACATTCAGTACTTC. It codes for CASSIWGYKNIQYF.

Ten or more counts support this clonotype. The junction departs from the called germline gene at one end, perhaps through a read error. The chain recombines TRBV5-1 with TRBJ2-1; D might be TRBD2 (7 bases). Germline CDR1 reads SGHRS; CDR2 reads YFSETQ. This CDR3 is 15 amino acids long. CDR3 region: CASSLGGGLYNEQFF. DNA for the CDR3: TGTGCCAGCAGCTTAGGGGGGGGGCTTTACAATGAGCAGTTCTTC.

This clonotype qualifies as medium-sized (0.01 to 0.1%). This chain joins TRBV12-3 or TRBV12-4 and TRBJ2-5, with D perhaps given as TRBD1 or TRBD2 (5 bases each). There are 15 residues in the CDR3. Trimming took 5 bases from V and 1 from J, leaving 14 bases between them. The CDR3 is CASSRSGSVQETQYF. The CDR3, as DNA: TGTGCCAGCAGTCGGTCAGGGAGCGTCCAAGAGACCCAGTACTTC.

This clonotype was counted only a few times. CDR3 nucleotide sequence: TGTGCCAGCAGTCCTCCCCCCGGGACAGATTATGGCTACACCTTC. Its translation is CASSPPPGTDYGYTF. The rearrangement links TRBV12-3 or TRBV12-4 to TRBJ1-2, with TRBD1 matching 7 bases. This CDR3 has 15 amino acids. Trimming at V came to 5 bases and at J to 5 bases, leaving 11 bases not matched to a gene.

The V and J genes are TRBV11-3 and TRBJ2-3; D call uncertain. V lost 5 bases and J 6 bases, leaving 12 bases between the germline ends. The CDR3 consists of 13 residues. Germline lookup yields CDR1 SGHNT and CDR2 YENEEA. CDR3 sequence: CASSQQPLDTQYF. In DNA, the CDR3 is TGTGCCAGCAGCCAACAGCCCTTGGATACGCAGTATTTT.

This clonotype was seen at least ten times. V and J are TRBV5-1 and TRBJ2-3; no firm D call. This CDR3 contains 15 residues. Germline V gene data show CDR1 as SGHRS and CDR2 as YFSETQ. Trimming removed 0 bases at V and 0 bases at J, with 8 bases between. The DNA for the CDR3 is TGCGCCAGCAGCTTGGACGGCACCAGCACAGATACGCAGTATTTT. Amino acids: CASSLDGTSTDTQYF.